Given below is one T cell receptor (beta chain) in context. The antigen is undetermined. Sequenced by immunoSEQ multiplex PCR; TCRdb stores in-frame clones only, minus some. The sample lists about 100,000 clones; about 84% were seen once. This specimen comes from a study of OX40 agonist ivuxolimab in advanced cancers. Study outcomes and limitations: Normalized expansion of T-cell clones was also low for some nonresponders.

Germline V CDR1 and CDR2: SGHDN, FVKESK. After removal of 0 bases from V and 3 bases from J, the junction contained 3 bases not matched to a gene. The CDR3 spans 16 residues. Sampled blood was obtained at baseline, cycle 4 day 1, and cycle 7 day 1. The clonotype comes from an adult with an advanced solid tumor such as melanoma, head and neck, liver or kidney cancer. Sequences were derived from CD4+ or CD8+ T cells sorted from blood, sampled in a trial of the OX40 agonist ivuxolimab. V usage is TRBV14 and J usage is TRBJ2-1; TRBD1 matches at 9 bases. The DNA for the CDR3 is TGTGCCAGCAGCCAAGATGGGACAGGGTTCTACAATGAGCAGTTCTTC. Its translation: CASSQDGTGFYNEQFF.